This TCR beta chain was observed in a study of T cell responses to AZD1222 COVID-19 vaccine (dated by TCRdb to about 2021). For the study in its entirety: AZD1222 recipients whose second dose came at about 4 weeks and those whose second dose came at about 12 weeks were combined into one group, since spike-specific TCR depth and breadth did not differ between the two schedules. Trial participants were enrolled by age into subgroups of 18-55, 56-69 and 70-plus years, and about 150, 27 and 61 TCR-sequenced participants, respectively, were included in these subgroups. A total of 230 to 250 trial participants underwent TCR sequencing, of whom some 200 had received two doses of AZD1222 and approximately 26 had received two doses of the MenACWY control vaccine. What the research found in general, with its limitations: A significant rise in spike-specific TCR breadth and depth was observed after two AZD1222 doses relative to day 0 and relative to MenACWY recipients. Participants were mostly white British and included more females than males, and it was suggested by the authors that clonal diversity may have been underestimated. Because no day 14 peak-response samples were available, repertoires were characterized only after the peak T cell response. The vaccine-associated CD4 TCRs covered the entire spike protein, and the dominant responses fell in regions 160-218 and 743-854. The 56-69-year group was small, and its depth increase did not reach significance, likely because of low power. Conclusions about previously exposed vaccinees are limited, since just five or six AZD1222 recipients were seropositive for SARS-CoV-2 at baseline. Reportedly, close to half of the unique spike-specific TCRs recognized epitopes lying outside the regions that are mutated in the B.1.351 and B.1.1.7 variants.

The CDR3 regions of human TCRbeta chains were analyzed by immunosequencing. Turning to the authors' computational methods: TCRs in the repertoires were matched against a reference library of SARS-CoV-2-specific TCRs that had been generated with the MIRA antigen-specificity platform. Breadth was defined as the fraction of unique TCRs that were SARS-CoV-2-associated, and depth was defined as the fraction of total T cells that were SARS-CoV-2-associated. Each spike-specific TCR was assigned to its reactive spike region and to a CD4 or CD8 class using the MIRA data. Log10-transformed breadth and depth values were compared by one-way ANOVA with Sidak's multiple comparisons tests. TCRdb took this table from immuneACCESS and kept in-frame rearrangements with V and J called. Such tables lack part of the clones; where checked against another copy, unresolved V genes explain under half of the gap, and the rest is unexplained. Clone size and the V and J calls come from that table; the DNA yielded D and trimming. In this sample the table shows around 130,000 clones, 85% to 90% of which occur a single time. More than 10% of the sample is held by the ten biggest clonotypes.

In the case of this clone: What this receptor recognizes is not known. Base qualities are not provided; no much larger clone lies one nucleotide away.

The time point tag for this specimen amounts to: baseline before first vaccination. Vaccinee samples were obtained from the UK trials COV001 and COV002, which included a single-blind randomized controlled phase 2/3 trial of AZD1222 (ChAdOx1 nCoV-19) in healthy adults. For TCRbeta chain sequencing, PBMC samples were collected from trial participants at day 0 and at day 28 after the second dose. The V end loses 4 bases and the J end loses 0 bases, and a stretch of 11 bases separates them. The germline V gene encodes CDR1 SGHRS and CDR2 YFSETQ. Measured from the cysteine to the phenylalanine, the CDR3 is 15 residues long. Of all the DNA, just the CDR3 is kept, 45 bases in frame from base 1.

This TCR was recovered from an adult in good health. The receptor chain draws on TRBV5-1 and TRBJ1-3; a confident D gene designation cannot be given. The specimen was peripheral blood, collected on day 0 of AZD1222 vaccination. Here is the DNA: TGCGCCAGCAGCCCCAGTTTTTTCTCTGGAAACACCATATATTTT. Its translation reads: CASSPSFFSGNTIYF.